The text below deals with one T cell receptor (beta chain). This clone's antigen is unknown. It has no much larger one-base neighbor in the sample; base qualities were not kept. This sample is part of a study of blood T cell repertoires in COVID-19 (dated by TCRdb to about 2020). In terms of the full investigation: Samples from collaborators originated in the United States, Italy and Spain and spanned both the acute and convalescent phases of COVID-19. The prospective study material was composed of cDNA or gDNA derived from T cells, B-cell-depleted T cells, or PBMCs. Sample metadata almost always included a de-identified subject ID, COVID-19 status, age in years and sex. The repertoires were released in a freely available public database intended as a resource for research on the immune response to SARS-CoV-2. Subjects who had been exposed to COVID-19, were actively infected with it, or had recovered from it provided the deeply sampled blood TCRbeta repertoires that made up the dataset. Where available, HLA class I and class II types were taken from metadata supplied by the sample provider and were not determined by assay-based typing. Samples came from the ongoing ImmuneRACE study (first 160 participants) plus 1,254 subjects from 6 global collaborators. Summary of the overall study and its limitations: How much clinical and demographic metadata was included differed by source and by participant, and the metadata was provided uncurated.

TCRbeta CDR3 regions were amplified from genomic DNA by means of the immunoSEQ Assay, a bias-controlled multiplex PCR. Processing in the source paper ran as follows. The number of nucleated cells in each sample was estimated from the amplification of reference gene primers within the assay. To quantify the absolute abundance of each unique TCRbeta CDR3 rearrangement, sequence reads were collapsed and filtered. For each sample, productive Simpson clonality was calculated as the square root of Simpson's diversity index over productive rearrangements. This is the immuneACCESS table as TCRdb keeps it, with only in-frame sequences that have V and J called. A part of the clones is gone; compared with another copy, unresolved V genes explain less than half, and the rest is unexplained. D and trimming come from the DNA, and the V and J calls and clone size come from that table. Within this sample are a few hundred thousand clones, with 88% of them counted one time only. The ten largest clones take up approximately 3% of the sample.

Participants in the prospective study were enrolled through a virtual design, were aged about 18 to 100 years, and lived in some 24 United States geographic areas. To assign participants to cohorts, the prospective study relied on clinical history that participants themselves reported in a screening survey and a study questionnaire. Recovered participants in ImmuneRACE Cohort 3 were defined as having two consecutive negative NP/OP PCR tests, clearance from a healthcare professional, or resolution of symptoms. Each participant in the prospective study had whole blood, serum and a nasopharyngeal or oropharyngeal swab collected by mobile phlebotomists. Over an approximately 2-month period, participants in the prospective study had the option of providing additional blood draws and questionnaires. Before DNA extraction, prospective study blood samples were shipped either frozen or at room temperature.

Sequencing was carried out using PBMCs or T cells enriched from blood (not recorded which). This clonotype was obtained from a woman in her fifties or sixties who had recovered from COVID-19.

The sequenced DNA: TGTGCCAGCAGCGTAGGGGTGGACAGTAATTCACCCCTCCACTTT. It codes for CASSVGVDSNSPLHF. The chain is encoded by TRBV9 joined to TRBJ1-6; TRBD1 is perhaps the D gene, given 6 matching bases. The CDR3, cysteine through phenylalanine, is 15 amino acids long. This entry keeps only the CDR3 DNA: 45 bases, framed from base 1. V sheds 0 bases and J sheds 6 bases, leaving 10 bases between their ends. Per the germline V gene, SGDLS is the CDR1 and YYNGEE is the CDR2.